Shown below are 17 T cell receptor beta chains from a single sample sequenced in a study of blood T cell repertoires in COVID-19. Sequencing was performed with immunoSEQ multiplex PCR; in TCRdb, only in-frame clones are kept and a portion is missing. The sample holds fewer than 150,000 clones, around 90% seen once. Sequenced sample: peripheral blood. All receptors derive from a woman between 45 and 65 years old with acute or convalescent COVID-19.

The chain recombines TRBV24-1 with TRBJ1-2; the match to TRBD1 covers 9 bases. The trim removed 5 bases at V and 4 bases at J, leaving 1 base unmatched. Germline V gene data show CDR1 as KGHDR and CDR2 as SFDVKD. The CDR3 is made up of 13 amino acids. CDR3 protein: CATSVGQGYGYTF. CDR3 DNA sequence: TGTGCCACCAGTGTGGGACAGGGCTATGGCTACACCTTC.

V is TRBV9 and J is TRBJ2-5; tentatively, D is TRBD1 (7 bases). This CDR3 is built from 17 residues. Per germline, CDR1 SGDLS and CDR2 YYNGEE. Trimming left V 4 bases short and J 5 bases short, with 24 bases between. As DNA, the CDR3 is TGTGCCAGCAGCCCACACAGGGGACTCCTCACCCCGGAGACCCAGTACTTC. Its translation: CASSPHRGLLTPETQYF.

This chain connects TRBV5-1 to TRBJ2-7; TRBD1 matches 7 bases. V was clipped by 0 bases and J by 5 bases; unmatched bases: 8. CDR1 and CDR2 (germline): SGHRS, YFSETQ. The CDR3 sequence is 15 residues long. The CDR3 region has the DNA TGCGCCAGCAGCTTGGGCGACAGGGCGTTGGACGAGCAGTACTTC. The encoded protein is CASSLGDRALDEQYF. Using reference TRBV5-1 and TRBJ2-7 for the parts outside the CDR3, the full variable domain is KAGVTQTPRYLIKTRGQQVTLSCSPISGHRSVSWYQQTPGQGLQFLFEYFSETQRNKGNFPGRFSGRQFSNSRSEMNVSTLELGDSALYLCASSLGDRALDEQYFGPGTRLTVT.

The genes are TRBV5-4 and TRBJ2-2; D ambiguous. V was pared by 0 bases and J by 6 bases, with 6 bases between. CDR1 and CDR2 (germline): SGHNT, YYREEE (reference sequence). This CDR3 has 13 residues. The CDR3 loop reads CASSLGAAGELFF. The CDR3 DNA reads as TGTGCCAGCAGCTTGGGAGCCGCCGGGGAGCTGTTTTTT. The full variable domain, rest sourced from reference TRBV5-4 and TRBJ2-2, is ETGVTQSPTHLIKTRGQQVTLRCSSQSGHNTVSWYQQALGQGPQFIFQYYREEENGRGNFPPRFSGLQFPNYSSELNVNALELDDSALYLCASSLGAAGELFFGEGSRLTVL.

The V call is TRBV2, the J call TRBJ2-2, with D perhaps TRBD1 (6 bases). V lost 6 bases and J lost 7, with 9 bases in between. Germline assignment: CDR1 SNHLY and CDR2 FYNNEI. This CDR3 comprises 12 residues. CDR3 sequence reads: CASRQGSGELFF. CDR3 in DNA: TGTGCCAGCAGACAGGGAAGCGGGGAGCTGTTTTTT.

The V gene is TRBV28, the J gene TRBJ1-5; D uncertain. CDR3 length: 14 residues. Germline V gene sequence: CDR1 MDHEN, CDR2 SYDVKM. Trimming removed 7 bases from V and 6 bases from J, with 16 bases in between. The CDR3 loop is CASTPGLNGQPQHF. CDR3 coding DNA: TGTGCCAGCACCCCGGGTCTCAACGGTCAGCCCCAGCATTTT.

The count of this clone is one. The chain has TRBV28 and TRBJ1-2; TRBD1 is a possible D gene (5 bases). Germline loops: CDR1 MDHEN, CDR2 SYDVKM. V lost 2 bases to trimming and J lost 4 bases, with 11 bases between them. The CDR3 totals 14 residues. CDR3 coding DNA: TGTGCCAGCAGTTTAACGGGCAGGGCCTATGGCTACACCTTC. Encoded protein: CASSLTGRAYGYTF.

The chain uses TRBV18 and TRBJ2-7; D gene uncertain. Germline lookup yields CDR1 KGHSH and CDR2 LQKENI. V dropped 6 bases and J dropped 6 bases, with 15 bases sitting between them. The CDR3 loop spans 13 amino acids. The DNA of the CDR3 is TGTGCCAGCTCGGGCAGTTCTGTGGGCGAGCAGTACTTC. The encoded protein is CASSGSSVGEQYF.

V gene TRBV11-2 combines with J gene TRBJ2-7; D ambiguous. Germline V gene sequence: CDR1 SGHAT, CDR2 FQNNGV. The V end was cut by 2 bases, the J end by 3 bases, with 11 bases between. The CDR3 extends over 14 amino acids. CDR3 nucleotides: TGTGCCAGCAGCTTAAGGCAGGTGGACTACGAGCAGTACTTC. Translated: CASSLRQVDYEQYF.

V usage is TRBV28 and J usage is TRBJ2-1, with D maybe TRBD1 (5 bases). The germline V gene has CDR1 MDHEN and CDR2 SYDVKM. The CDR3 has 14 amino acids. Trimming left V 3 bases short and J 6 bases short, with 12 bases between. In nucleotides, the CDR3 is TGTGCCAGCAGTTTTCTGGACAAACCCAATGAGCAGTTCTTC. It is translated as CASSFLDKPNEQFF.

Written as DNA, the CDR3 is TGTGCCAGCAGCTTAAACAGGGACACCGGGGAGCTGTTTTTT. It yields the protein CASSLNRDTGELFF. The chain joins TRBV7-3 to TRBJ2-2, with D perhaps matching TRBD1 (6 bases). The CDR3 contains 14 residues. Germline CDR1 and CDR2: SGHTA and FQGTGA. V dropped 1 base and J dropped 3 bases, with 6 bases sitting between them.

This CDR3 reads CASSVESLAGHEQYF. The DNA of the CDR3 is TGTGCCAGCAGCGTAGAGAGTCTAGCGGGTCACGAGCAGTACTTC. The V gene is TRBV9, the J gene TRBJ2-7; 8 bases map to TRBD2. Germline V gene lookup returns CDR1 SGDLS and CDR2 YYNGEE. V gave up 0 bases and J gave up 5 bases; unmatched junction bases: 7. This CDR3 is built from 15 residues.

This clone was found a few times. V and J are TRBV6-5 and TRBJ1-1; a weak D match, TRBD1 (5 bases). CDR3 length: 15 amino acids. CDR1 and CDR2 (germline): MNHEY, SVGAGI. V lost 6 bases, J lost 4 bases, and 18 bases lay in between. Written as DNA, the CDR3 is TGTGCCAGCAGCCTAGATGGGACGGGAGGCACTGAAGCTTTCTTT. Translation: CASSLDGTGGTEAFF.

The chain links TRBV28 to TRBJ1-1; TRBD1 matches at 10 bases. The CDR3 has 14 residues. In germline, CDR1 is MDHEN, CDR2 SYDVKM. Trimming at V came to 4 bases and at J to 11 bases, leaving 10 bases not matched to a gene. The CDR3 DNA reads TGTGCCAGCAGTTCGACTGGACAGGGGGAGAGTGCTTTCTTT. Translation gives CASSSTGQGESAFF.

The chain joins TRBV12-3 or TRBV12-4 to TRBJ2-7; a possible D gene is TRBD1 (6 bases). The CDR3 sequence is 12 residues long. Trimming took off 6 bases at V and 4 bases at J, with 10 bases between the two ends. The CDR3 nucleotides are TGTGCCAGCAGGCTAGGGGGTTACGAGCAGTACTTC. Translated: CASRLGGYEQYF.

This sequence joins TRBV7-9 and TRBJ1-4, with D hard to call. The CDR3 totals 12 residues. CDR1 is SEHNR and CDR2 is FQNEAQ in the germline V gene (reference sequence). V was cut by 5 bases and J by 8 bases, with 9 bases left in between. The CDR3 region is CASSQLEEKLFF. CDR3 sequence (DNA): TGTGCCAGCAGCCAGCTGGAGGAAAAACTGTTTTTT.

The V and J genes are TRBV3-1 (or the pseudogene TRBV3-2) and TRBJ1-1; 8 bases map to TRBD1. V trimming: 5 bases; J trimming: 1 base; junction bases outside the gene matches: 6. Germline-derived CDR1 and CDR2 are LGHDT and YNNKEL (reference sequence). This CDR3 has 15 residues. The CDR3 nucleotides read TGTGCCAGCAGCTTTGCAGGGGGCTGGAACACTGAAGCTTTCTTT. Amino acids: CASSFAGGWNTEAFF.